These T cell receptor beta chains were read from a single sample in a study of T cells in Graves' hyperthyroidism and ophthalmopathy. One entry per CDR3 protein, called by TCRdb with MiXCR from the multiplex PCR reads. The table lists 330,000 or so distinct CDR3 sequences, about a sixth of them singletons, with 15% to 17% in the top ten. Sequenced sample: blood. The receptor source for this set is a woman in her 40s with Graves' ophthalmopathy. Each CDR3 is given with its conserved first and last residue. The D gene is left open where the match is weak. Expanded clones get a size class; other rows say once, few or many, or leave the size out.

clone size: -
J gene: TRBJ2-2
V gene: TRBV27
D gene: -
CDR3 protein: CASMSLIVANTGELSF
CDR3 DNA: TGTGCCAGCATGTCTCTTATCGTCGCGAACACCGGGGAGCTGTCTTTT

clone size: -
J gene: TRBJ1-2
V gene: TRBV28
D gene: -
CDR3 protein: CASSTPGGAQNYGYTF
CDR3 DNA: TGTGCCAGCAGTACACCGGGGGGGGCCCAGAACTATGGCTACACCTTC

clone size: many
J gene: TRBJ2-5
V gene: TRBV6-2/TRBV6-3
D gene: -
CDR3 protein: CASSPTDQGTQYF
CDR3 DNA: TGTGCCAGCAGCCCAACGGACCAGGGGACCCAGTACTTC

clone size: -
J gene: TRBJ2-7
V gene: TRBV13
D gene: TRBD1
CDR3 protein: CASSFGQGVEQYF
CDR3 DNA: TGTGCCAGCAGCTTCGGGCAGGGGGTCGAGCAGTACTTC

clone size: many
J gene: TRBJ2-7
V gene: TRBV20-1
D gene: -
CDR3 protein: CSARVVGRDSYEQYF
CDR3 DNA: TGCAGTGCTAGAGTCGTGGGGCGAGACTCCTACGAGCAGTACTTC

clone size: many
J gene: TRBJ2-3
V gene: TRBV13
D gene: -
CDR3 protein: CASSLGLDGIGADTQYF
CDR3 DNA: TGTGCCAGCAGCTTAGGCCTCGACGGGATTGGAGCAGATACGCAGTATTTT

clone size: many
J gene: TRBJ2-7
V gene: TRBV10-2
D gene: -
CDR3 protein: CASRGGSYEQYF
CDR3 DNA: TGCGCCAGCAGGGGCGGATCCTACGAGCAGTACTTC

clone size: -
J gene: TRBJ2-5
V gene: TRBV19
D gene: TRBD2
CDR3 protein: CASSPGTSRFETPYF
CDR3 DNA: TGTGCCAGTAGTCCCGGGACTAGCCGGTTCGAAACCCCGTACTTC

clone size: many
J gene: TRBJ1-3
V gene: TRBV2
D gene: -
CDR3 protein: CASKRDFFSGNTIYF
CDR3 DNA: TGTGCCAGCAAAAGGGATTTCTTCTCTGGAAACACCATATATTTT

clone size: many
J gene: TRBJ1-2
V gene: TRBV12-3/TRBV12-4
D gene: -
CDR3 protein: CASTSYLGTNYGYTF
CDR3 DNA: TGTGCCAGCACGTCTTATCTCGGGACAAACTATGGCTACACCTTC

clone size: many
J gene: TRBJ2-7
V gene: TRBV29-1
D gene: -
CDR3 protein: CSVRKGQGPSEQYF
CDR3 DNA: TGCAGCGTTCGAAAGGGGCAGGGTCCTAGCGAGCAGTACTTC

clone size: many
J gene: TRBJ2-5
V gene: TRBV28
D gene: -
CDR3 protein: CASWDIKETQYF
CDR3 DNA: TGTGCCAGCTGGGACATCAAAGAGACCCAGTACTTC

clone size: medium-sized
J gene: TRBJ1-5
V gene: TRBV15
D gene: -
CDR3 protein: CATSSSLRQPQHF
CDR3 DNA: TGTGCCACCAGCAGCAGCCTTCGGCAGCCCCAGCATTTT

clone size: many
J gene: TRBJ2-7
V gene: TRBV27
D gene: -
CDR3 protein: CASSSGEIGEQYF
CDR3 DNA: TGTGCCAGCAGTTCAGGGGAAATAGGTGAGCAGTACTTC

clone size: many
J gene: TRBJ2-5
V gene: TRBV29-1
D gene: -
CDR3 protein: CSVDSSVGQETQYF
CDR3 DNA: TGCAGCGTTGACTCAAGTGTAGGTCAAGAGACCCAGTACTTC

clone size: many
J gene: TRBJ1-3
V gene: TRBV7-6
D gene: -
CDR3 protein: CASSLGVGDSGNTIYF
CDR3 DNA: TGTGCCAGCAGCTTAGGGGTCGGGGACTCTGGAAACACCATATATTTT

clone size: many
J gene: TRBJ1-1
V gene: TRBV19
D gene: -
CDR3 protein: CASSSSFTLNTEAFF
CDR3 DNA: TGTGCCAGTAGTTCATCCTTCACTTTGAACACTGAAGCTTTCTTT

clone size: many
J gene: TRBJ2-6
V gene: TRBV28
D gene: -
CDR3 protein: CASRQTSSGANVLTF
CDR3 DNA: TGTGCCAGCAGACAGACAAGCTCTGGGGCCAACGTCCTGACTTTC

clone size: many
J gene: TRBJ1-1
V gene: TRBV9
D gene: -
CDR3 protein: CASSVVTLATEAFF
CDR3 DNA: TGTGCCAGCAGCGTAGTCACTCTGGCCACTGAAGCTTTCTTT

clone size: many
J gene: TRBJ1-1
V gene: TRBV11-3
D gene: -
CDR3 protein: CASSSRGVTEAFF
CDR3 DNA: TGTGCCAGCAGCTCCCGCGGGGTCACTGAAGCTTTCTTT

clone size: many
J gene: TRBJ2-7
V gene: TRBV11-2
D gene: TRBD1
CDR3 protein: CASSSHRGLGEQYF
CDR3 DNA: TGTGCCAGCAGCTCGCACAGGGGTCTGGGTGAGCAGTACTTC

clone size: many
J gene: TRBJ2-7
V gene: TRBV6-2/TRBV6-3
D gene: -
CDR3 protein: CASSWDENAYEQYF
CDR3 DNA: TGTGCCAGCAGTTGGGACGAAAATGCCTACGAGCAGTACTTC

clone size: many
J gene: TRBJ2-7
V gene: TRBV6-5
D gene: TRBD2
CDR3 protein: CASSYGSGHSYEQYF
CDR3 DNA: TGTGCCAGCAGTTACGGTAGCGGGCACTCCTACGAGCAGTACTTC

clone size: many
J gene: TRBJ2-2
V gene: TRBV12-3/TRBV12-4
D gene: -
CDR3 protein: CASRLQGTGELFF
CDR3 DNA: TGTGCCAGCAGACTACAGGGCACCGGGGAGCTGTTTTTT

clone size: many
J gene: TRBJ1-6
V gene: TRBV6-5
D gene: -
CDR3 protein: CASSYEADNSPLHF
CDR3 DNA: TGTGCCAGCAGTTACGAGGCAGATAATTCACCCCTCCACTTT

clone size: many
J gene: TRBJ2-7
V gene: TRBV7-9
D gene: TRBD1
CDR3 protein: CASSFPTGASYEQYF
CDR3 DNA: TGTGCCAGCAGCTTCCCGACAGGGGCCTCCTACGAGCAGTACTTC